This is a list of T cell receptor beta chains from one sample in a study of blood T cell repertoires in COVID-19. The data were produced by immunoSEQ multiplex PCR, yet TCRdb's version contains in-frame clones alone and is incomplete. Altogether 350,000 to 550,000 clones are present, around 89% being singletons, with the ten largest covering over 4%. What was sequenced was peripheral blood. The origin of the receptors is a woman between 25 and 40 years old with acute or convalescent COVID-19. The CDR3 runs from the conserved cysteine through the conserved F or W. A D gene is named only where the DNA matches it firmly. The size field is filled for only some rows; it gives once, few, many or a size class.

>.|TRBJ1-2|TRBD1|TRBV2
TGTGCCAGCAGTGATAACGTAGGGACAGGGGACTATGGCTACACCTTC
CASSDNVGTGDYGYTF
>.|TRBJ2-3|TRBD2|TRBV5-1
TGCGCCAGCAGCTTAGACCCTAGCGGCCCTACGGATACGCAGTATTTT
CASSLDPSGPTDTQYF
>.|TRBJ2-1|TRBD1|TRBV9
TGTGCCAGCAGCGGAGACAGGGTAAATGAGCAGTTCTTC
CASSGDRVNEQFF
>.|TRBJ2-2|.|TRBV9
TGTGCCAGCAGCTTCGGGGTCCTCTCGGGCGGGGAGCTGTTTTTT
CASSFGVLSGGELFF
>.|TRBJ2-1|TRBD1|TRBV25-1
TGTGCCAGCACCCTAGGGGGCCACCCCTTGGATGAGCAGTTCTTC
CASTLGGHPLDEQFF
>.|TRBJ1-2|TRBD1|TRBV3-1/TRBV3-2
TGTGCCAGCAGCCACAGGGACAGTGGGTCTGGCTACACCTTC
CASSHRDSGSGYTF
>.|TRBJ1-4|.|TRBV7-8
TGTGCCAGCAGCCCTCGAGGCAGGGTCGCAACTACTAATGAAAAACTGTTTTTT
CASSPRGRVATTNEKLFF
>.|TRBJ1-2|.|TRBV6-1
TGTGCCAGCAGTGAAGCCGGGGGGCTCTACTATGGCTACACCTTC
CASSEAGGLYYGYTF
>.|TRBJ1-1|TRBD1|TRBV5-1
TGCGCCAGCAGCGATGGGACAGTCGGTTCTGAAGCTTTCTTT
CASSDGTVGSEAFF
>.|TRBJ1-2|TRBD1|TRBV5-4
TGTGCCAGCAGCCCGGGACAGCGAGGGGGCTACACCTTC
CASSPGQRGGYTF
>few|TRBJ2-7|TRBD1|TRBV20-1
TGCAGTGCGAAATTTACGGGACAGACCTACTTC
CSAKFTGQTYF
>.|TRBJ2-5|.|TRBV11-2
TGTGCCAGCAGCTTAGACCCCCCGACTGGCGTGGGGGGGACCCAGTACTTC
CASSLDPPTGVGGTQYF
>.|TRBJ2-2|TRBD1|TRBV28
TGTGCCAGCCAATCGACAGGGTTAGGGGAGCTGTTTTTT
CASQSTGLGELFF
>.|TRBJ2-1|TRBD2|TRBV7-8
TGTGCCAGCAGTGAGAGCCGCGGGGGTGGCTCCTACAATGAGCAGTTCTTC
CASSESRGGGSYNEQFF
>few|TRBJ2-1|.|TRBV4-2
TGTGCCAGCAGCAGGGAGTGGGGGCGGGATGAGCAGTTCTTC
CASSREWGRDEQFF
>.|TRBJ2-5|.|TRBV9
TGTGCCAGCAGCGTAGCAGGCACCCAAGAGACCCAGTACTTC
CASSVAGTQETQYF
>few|TRBJ1-5|TRBD1|TRBV6-5
TGTGCCAGCAAGATGACAGGGGGCGAGCAGCCCCAGCATTTT
CASKMTGGEQPQHF
>.|TRBJ2-7|.|TRBV28
TGTGCCAGCAGCCTCGGACAGCGACTGCCCTACGAGCAGTACTTC
CASSLGQRLPYEQYF
>.|TRBJ1-3|.|TRBV21-1
TGTGCCAGCAGCCTCGACAGTGCTGGAAACACCATATATTTT
CASSLDSAGNTIYF
>many|TRBJ1-1|.|TRBV2
TGTGCCAGCAGTGAGGTCAGATCTTACACTGAAGCTTTCTTT
CASSEVRSYTEAFF
>once|TRBJ2-3|.|TRBV10-3
TGTGCCATCAGACAGGGACGGGATGGCACAGATACGCAGTATTTT
CAIRQGRDGTDTQYF
>.|TRBJ2-3|TRBD2|TRBV3-1/TRBV3-2
TGTGCCAGCAGCCAAGGGGCGGGGGTCTTCACAGATACGCAGTATTTT
CASSQGAGVFTDTQYF
>.|TRBJ2-7|TRBD2|TRBV2
TGTGCCAGCAGTGAACCAGCGGGGACCTCCTACGAGCAGTACTTC
CASSEPAGTSYEQYF
>.|TRBJ2-1|.|TRBV5-6
TGTGCCAGCAGCCCAACGACCGGACTCGGTGAGCAGTTCTTC
CASSPTTGLGEQFF
>once|TRBJ2-7|TRBD1|TRBV5-8
TGTGCCAGCAGCAGGACAGGGGGCGGGTACGAGCAGTACTTC
CASSRTGGGYEQYF
>few|TRBJ1-2|.|TRBV3-1/TRBV3-2
TGTGCCAGCAGCGGCGGGCCAGCGACCAACTATGGCTACACCTTC
CASSGGPATNYGYTF
>.|TRBJ1-5|.|TRBV7-9
TGTGCCAGCAGCGACTCCAGGGAACCCAATCAGCCCCAGCATTTT
CASSDSREPNQPQHF
>.|TRBJ1-3|.|TRBV6-1
TGTGCCAGCAGTGAACGGAAAGGGAGGAACGTAGGCTCTGGAAACACCATATATTTT
CASSERKGRNVGSGNTIYF
>.|TRBJ1-4|.|TRBV5-1
TGCGCCAGCAGCTTGGGGGTTGCAGGGTCTAATGAAAAACTGTTTTTT
CASSLGVAGSNEKLFF
>.|TRBJ1-1|.|TRBV7-9
TGTGCCAGCAGCTCGATGCTGGGCTCGGCTTTCTTT
CASSSMLGSAFF
>.|TRBJ2-7|.|TRBV6-5
TGTGCCAGCAGTCCGGGTTTTGCCTACGAGCAGTACTTC
CASSPGFAYEQYF
>.|TRBJ1-3|.|TRBV30
TGTGCCTGGAGTATATCAAAGACAGGAAACACCATATATTTT
CAWSISKTGNTIYF
>.|TRBJ2-1|TRBD2|TRBV4-1
TGCGCCAGCAGCCCCCAGGGAGGGCAAGGATCCTACAATGAGCAGTTCTTC
CASSPQGGQGSYNEQFF
>.|TRBJ1-1|TRBD1|TRBV10-1
TGCGCCAGCGTGAGGGGGCCCCATGAAGCTTTCTTT
CASVRGPHEAFF
>.|TRBJ1-1|.|TRBV6-5
TGTGCCAGCAGGATAGTCCTGAACGCTGAAGCTTTCTTT
CASRIVLNAEAFF
>.|TRBJ2-5|.|TRBV19
TGTGCCAGTAGGAAAAGTGGGACTCAAGAGACCCAGTACTTC
CASRKSGTQETQYF
>.|TRBJ2-5|TRBD2|TRBV5-6
TGTGCCAGCAGCTCAGTAGCGGGGGGGCTGGAGACCCAGTACTTC
CASSSVAGGLETQYF
>.|TRBJ2-7|.|TRBV14
TGTGCCAGCAGCCAAAATCGCTTCGGGACACAGAGCTCCTACGAGCAGTACTTC
CASSQNRFGTQSSYEQYF
>.|TRBJ1-1|TRBD1|TRBV11-2
TGTGCCAGCAACCCACTGACAGGGCTAGGAACTGAAGCTTTCTTT
CASNPLTGLGTEAFF
>.|TRBJ2-3|.|TRBV27
TGTGCCAGCAGTTTAGAGGCGCTCACAGATACGCAGTATTTT
CASSLEALTDTQYF
>few|TRBJ2-7|.|TRBV13
TGTGCCAGCAGCTTAGAGCGGAGGGGCAGGGCCTACGAGCAGTACTTC
CASSLERRGRAYEQYF
>.|TRBJ2-7|.|TRBV7-2
TGTGCCAGCAGCCCCTGGCAGGGGTTGGCCTACGAGCAGTACTTC
CASSPWQGLAYEQYF
>once|TRBJ2-1|TRBD1|TRBV12-3/TRBV12-4
TGTGCCAGCCTCGATGGACAGGGCGATGAGCAGTTCTTC
CASLDGQGDEQFF
>.|TRBJ2-7|.|TRBV6-5
TGTGCCAGCAGGCGTACAGAGGAGCAGTACTTC
CASRRTEEQYF
>.|TRBJ2-3|.|TRBV9
TGTGCCAGCAGCGGGGATTCGGGACTCGACCCTTTGGATACGCAGTATTTT
CASSGDSGLDPLDTQYF
>.|TRBJ2-3|TRBD1|TRBV5-1
TGCGCCAGCAGCCCCCAAAGGACAGGGACGGATACGCAGTATTTT
CASSPQRTGTDTQYF
>.|TRBJ1-2|.|TRBV2
TGTGCCAGCAGTGAAGTAAGCCAGGTATATGGCTACACCTTC
CASSEVSQVYGYTF
>.|TRBJ1-2|.|TRBV10-3
TGTGCCATCAGTGAAGAGGAAGACTATGGCTACACCTTC
CAISEEEDYGYTF
>.|TRBJ2-7|.|TRBV7-3
TGTGCCAGCAGCTTTTGGCAGGGGACATACGAGCAGTACTTC
CASSFWQGTYEQYF
>.|TRBJ2-2|.|TRBV5-6
TGTGCCAGCAGCGTATACAGCACCGGGGAGCTGTTTTTT
CASSVYSTGELFF
>.|TRBJ1-1|TRBD1|TRBV7-9
TGTGCCAGCAGCTTTGGGACAGCGGCTGAAGCTTTCTTT
CASSFGTAAEAFF